The 23 T cell receptor beta chains below all came from one sample that was sequenced in a study of blood T cell repertoires in COVID-19. Using immunoSEQ multiplex PCR, the repertoire was profiled, and TCRdb retains in-frame clones only, with some absent. There are approximately 200,000 clones in the sample; around 88% occur only once, and 1.5% lies in the top ten. The sample consisted of peripheral blood. Every receptor here comes from a man between 18 and 29 years old with active or convalescent COVID-19.

The rearrangement uses TRBV11-2 and TRBJ1-3, with TRBD1 as a possible D gene (5 bases). The CDR3 runs to 17 residues. With 1 base removed from V and 4 bases from J, the gap between germline ends came to 17 bases. Germline V gives CDR1 SGHAT, CDR2 FQNNGV. The CDR3 DNA is TGTGCCAGCAGCTTAGCCCCCGGGAGGGGTACCGGAAACACCATATATTTT. Encoded protein: CASSLAPGRGTGNTIYF.

In its sample, this clone was seen a few times. This rearrangement joins TRBV18 to TRBJ1-3, with D perhaps TRBD1 (6 bases). CDR3 length equals 16 residues. Germline values: CDR1 KGHSH, CDR2 LQKENI. The V and J ends lost 0 bases and 1 base respectively, with 10 bases between them. This CDR3 reads CASSPPGTPSGNTIYF. The CDR3 region has the DNA TGTGCCAGCTCACCACCCGGGACACCTTCTGGAAACACCATATATTTT.

V gene TRBV7-3 combines with J gene TRBJ2-1, with 10 nucleotides matching TRBD2. With 3 bases clipped from V and 7 bases from J, the junction kept 6 bases outside the gene matches. The V gene's germline CDR1 is SGHTA and CDR2 FQGTGA. The CDR3 runs 15 residues. CDR3 nucleotides: TGTGCCAGCAGCTTGATGCCTAGCGGGAGAAATGAGCAGTTCTTC. Protein product: CASSLMPSGRNEQFF.

The rearrangement uses TRBV6-5 and TRBJ2-3, with 7 bases that match TRBD2. CDR1 is MNHEY, CDR2 SVGAGI, per germline. Trimming cost V 3 bases and J 1 base; bases outside gene matches: 4. The CDR3 extends over 15 amino acids. CDR3 sequence reads: CASSYRLAGTDTQYF. In DNA form, the CDR3 reads TGTGCCAGCAGTTATCGGCTAGCGGGCACAGATACGCAGTATTTT.

This chain uses TRBV28 with TRBJ1-6; D is uncertain. Trimming pared 0 bases from V and 7 bases from J, leaving 10 bases between. The CDR3 totals 15 residues. CDR1 is MDHEN, CDR2 SYDVKM, per germline. CDR3 in amino acids: CASSLWLEGNSPLHF. In DNA, the CDR3 is TGTGCCAGCAGTTTATGGCTGGAGGGCAATTCACCCCTCCACTTT. Looking up the rest from reference TRBV28 and TRBJ1-6 gives the full variable domain: DVKVTQSSRYLVKRTGEKVFLECVQDMDHENMFWYRQDPGLGLRLIYFSYDVKMKEKGDIPEGYSVSREKKERFSLILESASTNQTSMYLCASSLWLEGNSPLHFGNGTRLTVT.

The chain joins TRBV6-4 to TRBJ2-3; 10 bases agree with TRBD2. The CDR3 consists of 13 residues. Germline assignment: CDR1 MRHNA and CDR2 SNTAGT. V was pared by 8 bases and J by 10 bases, with 9 bases of the junction left unmatched. The CDR3 DNA sequence: TGTGCCAGCGGGGCTAGCGGGAGTTCGGCGCAGTATTTT. Protein product: CASGASGSSAQYF.

The chain combines TRBV30 with TRBJ2-7, with D possibly TRBD2 on 6 matching bases. CDR1 is GTSNPN, CDR2 SVGIG, per germline (reference sequence). This CDR3 contains 14 residues. Between the trimmed V and J ends, which lost 2 bases and 6 bases, there was a span of 17 bases. The chain's CDR3 is CAWSPLGLQSEQYF. CDR3 DNA: TGTGCCTGGAGTCCCCTTGGACTACAATCCGAGCAGTACTTC.

V gene TRBV25-1 combines with J gene TRBJ2-1, with D possibly matching TRBD2 (5 bases). The CDR3 sequence is 15 residues long. The germline V gene has CDR1 MGHDK and CDR2 SYGVNS. V was pared by 1 base and J by 0 bases, with 7 bases between. The CDR3 sequence: CASSESGLSYNEQFF. The CDR3 DNA reads as TGTGCCAGCAGTGAATCTGGACTCTCCTACAATGAGCAGTTCTTC.

On this clone itself: One end of the junction fails to match germline, which may point to a read error. At the DNA level, this CDR3 is encoded by other sequences in the same sample as well. The chain has TRBV29-1 and TRBJ2-2, with 8 bases aligning to TRBD1. This CDR3 is built from 14 residues. CDR1 is SQVTM, CDR2 ANQGSEA, per germline. CDR3 region: CSVALQGVSGELFF. The DNA of the CDR3 is TGCAGCGTTGCGCTACAGGGGGTCTCCGGGGAGTTGTTTTTT.

The V call is TRBV2, the J call TRBJ1-1, with 11 bases aligning to TRBD1. There are 13 residues in the CDR3. Germline CDR1 and CDR2: SNHLY and FYNNEI. V gave up 6 bases and J gave up 10 bases; unmatched junction bases: 7. CDR3 amino acids: CASSVGQGARAFF. The CDR3, as DNA: TGTGCCAGCAGCGTCGGACAGGGGGCGAGAGCTTTCTTT.

The chain carries TRBV12-3 or TRBV12-4 and TRBJ1-1, with D unresolved. The CDR3 has 12 residues. Deletions cut 6 bases from V and 5 bases from J, with 10 bases between. The CDR3 DNA reads TGTGCCAGCAGGGTTACGGGAACTGAAGCTTTCTTT. Translating it yields CASRVTGTEAFF.

The chain recombines TRBV6-5 with TRBJ1-3; D uncertain. Trimming took off 5 bases at V and 0 bases at J, with 11 bases between the two ends. Germline lookup yields CDR1 MNHEY and CDR2 SVGAGI. The CDR3 has 15 residues. CDR3 residues: CASSLRRPSGNTIYF. In DNA, the CDR3 is TGTGCCAGCAGTCTCAGGCGTCCCTCTGGAAACACCATATATTTT.

The chain couples TRBV6-1 to TRBJ1-6; D is unresolved. Germline lookup yields CDR1 MNHNS and CDR2 SASEGT. Trimming took 3 bases from V and 0 from J, leaving 9 bases between them. The CDR3 length is 16 residues. The CDR3 is CASSDRRSSYNSPLHF. CDR3 coding DNA: TGTGCCAGCAGTGACAGGCGCAGCTCCTATAATTCACCCCTCCACTTT.

The chain is built from TRBV6-5 and TRBJ1-6, with 8 bases lining up with TRBD1. Germline V lookup: CDR1 MNHEY, CDR2 SVGAGI. J lost 6 bases, V lost 4 bases, and 8 bases had no gene match. The CDR3 is 16 amino acids. The CDR3 loop is CASSSGRGRRNSPLHF. CDR3 sequence (DNA): TGTGCCAGCAGTTCGGGCAGGGGGCGACGTAATTCACCCCTCCACTTT.

In its sample, this clone was seen once. The chain carries TRBV11-2 and TRBJ1-1; perhaps TRBD1 as D (6 bases). Germline CDR1 reads SGHAT; CDR2 reads FQNNGV. The germline V and J ends were trimmed by 1 base and 0 bases, with 18 bases remaining between them. This CDR3 region has 18 residues. The CDR3 DNA sequence: TGTGCCAGCAGCTTAGTACCCACCTTGACAGGCATGAACACTGAAGCTTTCTTT. Protein product: CASSLVPTLTGMNTEAFF.

This rearrangement joins TRBV7-6 to TRBJ2-5; TRBD2 aligns across 11 bases. V was clipped by 1 base and J by 4 bases; unmatched bases: 5. This CDR3 has 16 amino acids. CDR1 is SGHVS and CDR2 is FNYEAQ in the germline V gene. CDR3 bases: TGTGCCAGCAGCTTAGTGCCTAGCGGGAGGCCAGAGACCCAGTACTTC. Its translation is CASSLVPSGRPETQYF.

The V gene is TRBV19, the J gene TRBJ2-3, with 9 nucleotides matching TRBD2. The junction had 8 bases not matched to a gene; V was cut back by 4 bases and J by 3 bases. The V gene's germline CDR1 is LNHDA and CDR2 SQIVND (reference sequence). The CDR3 consists of 16 residues. CDR3 nucleotide sequence: TGTGCCAGTAGTACCGCGCGACTAGCGGAGACAGATACGCAGTATTTT. It codes for CASSTARLAETDTQYF. The full variable domain, its missing parts supplied by reference TRBV19 and TRBJ2-3, is DGGITQSPKYLFRKEGQNVTLSCEQNLNHDAMYWYRQDPGQGLRLIYYSQIVNDFQKGDIAEGYSVSREKKESFPLTVTSAQKNPTAFYLCASSTARLAETDTQYFGPGTRLTVL.

The CDR3 sequence: CASSLRTSGVHYEQYF. The CDR3, as DNA: TGTGCCAGCAGTTTACGAACCTCGGGAGTGCACTACGAGCAGTACTTC. The chain employs TRBV28 and TRBJ2-7, with TRBD2 as a possible D gene (6 bases). This CDR3 contains 16 residues. The germline gives CDR1 MDHEN, CDR2 SYDVKM. Trimming left V 2 bases short and J 3 bases short, with 17 bases between.

V usage is TRBV21-1 and J usage is TRBJ1-2; whether TRBD1, the table's D call, matches the DNA was not checked. TRBV21-1 is a recognized pseudogene. The CDR3 is 16 amino acids. The CDR3 nucleotides read TGTGCCAGCAGCCTCGACAAAGGGACAGCTAACTATGGCTACACCTTC. This translates into CASSLDKGTANYGYTF.

This chain links TRBV11-1 with TRBJ2-3; D is perhaps TRBD1 (5 bases). The germline CDR1 and CDR2 sequences are SGHAT and FQDESV (reference sequence). The CDR3 is made up of 16 amino acids. Trimming took 8 bases from V and 0 from J, leaving 18 bases between them. The DNA for the CDR3 is TGTGCCAGCGCCCAAGGGGATCTATCTAGCACAGATACGCAGTATTTT. Translation: CASAQGDLSSTDTQYF.

V and J are TRBV6-1 and TRBJ1-5; D unresolved. This CDR3 is 12 amino acids long. The V gene's germline CDR1 is MNHNS and CDR2 SASEGT. Trimming cost V 6 bases and J 7 bases, with 10 bases left between them. CDR3 sequence reads: CASSLAGQPQHF. CDR3 sequence (DNA): TGTGCCAGCAGCCTAGCCGGGCAGCCCCAGCATTTT.

The genes are TRBV3-1 (or the pseudogene TRBV3-2) and TRBJ2-5; D unclear. Germline V gives CDR1 LGHDT, CDR2 YNNKEL (reference sequence). Trimming left V 3 bases short and J 5 bases short, with 10 bases between. The length of the CDR3 is 13 residues. CDR3 amino acids: CASSHRSVETQYF. Here the CDR3 DNA reads TGTGCCAGCAGCCACAGAAGCGTGGAGACCCAGTACTTC.

The V call is TRBV27, the J call TRBJ1-2; D is possibly TRBD1 (6 bases). The CDR3 consists of 15 residues. The V gene's germline CDR1 is MNHEY and CDR2 SMNVEV (reference sequence). The V end lost 2 bases, the J end lost 4 bases, and 14 bases lay between the germline ends. As DNA, the CDR3 is TGTGCCAGCAGTTTAATGTCGACAGGCAGCTATGGCTACACCTTC. This encodes CASSLMSTGSYGYTF.